These T cell receptor beta chains were read from a single sample in a study of tumor and adjacent non-tumor tissue in lung cancer. TCRdb re-called the multiplex PCR reads with MiXCR, one entry per CDR3 protein. Of 94,000 or so distinct CDR3 sequences listed, 76% are singletons. The sequenced material came from distant non-tumor lung tissue. The receptors were sampled from a woman aged 45-60 years with non-small cell lung cancer. Both conserved end residues are part of each CDR3. The order of the fields is clone size, J gene, CDR3 length, V gene, D gene, CDR3 protein, CDR3 DNA. A D gene is named only where the DNA matches it firmly. Clone size is not always given. Where it is, it says once, few, many or a class for expanded clones.

>.|TRBJ2-4|15|TRBV12-3/TRBV12-4|.
CASTLGAVYGAPTYF
TGTGCCAGCACTTTAGGAGCGGTATACGGTGCGCCAACTTACTTC
>once|TRBJ2-7|15|TRBV11-2|.
CASSLENADITEQYF
TGTGCCAGCAGCTTAGAAAACGCGGACATAACAGAGCAGTACTTC
>few|TRBJ2-3|11|TRBV29-1|.
CSLRHTDTQYF
TGCAGCCTTAGACATACGGATACGCAGTATTTT
>.|TRBJ1-5|15|TRBV6-6|.
CTSTPPGRINQPQRF
TGTACCAGCACCCCACCGGGACGGATAAATCAGCCCCAGCGTTTT
>few|TRBJ1-1|11|TRBV20-1|.
CSARDPTDAFF
TGCAGTGCTAGGGACCCGACAGACGCTTTCTTT
>.|TRBJ1-1|14|TRBV6-5|.
CASSYSSMNTGAIF
TGTGCCAGCAGTTACAGCAGCATGAACACTGGAGCTATCTTT
>.|TRBJ2-1|13|TRBV30|.
CAWEQSLYNEHFF
TGTGCCTGGGAGCAGAGCTTATACAATGAGCACTTCTTC
>.|TRBJ1-1|12|TRBV28|.
CASCPFTTEAFF
TGTGCCAGTTGCCCCTTTACGACTGAAGCTTTCTTT
>.|TRBJ2-1|13|TRBV6-5|.
CASSSGQYDEQFF
TGTGCCAGCAGTTCCGGGCAGTACGATGAGCAGTTCTTC
>.|TRBJ1-4|14|TRBV11-2|.
CASSRGQSVEKLFF
TGTGCCAGTAGCCGAGGACAGTCAGTTGAAAAACTGTTTTTT